This is a list of T cell receptor beta chains from one sample in a study of blood T cell repertoires in COVID-19. The data were produced by immunoSEQ multiplex PCR, yet TCRdb's version contains in-frame clones alone and is incomplete. The sample records about 160,000 clones, around 85% being singletons. The specimen was PBMCs or T cells enriched from blood (not recorded which). The receptors were gathered from a woman aged 40 to 50 with acute COVID-19. CDR3s include the opening cysteine and the closing phenylalanine or tryptophan. A D gene is named only where the DNA matches it firmly. A row's size may be missing; if present it is once, few, many or a size class.

size | D | J | V | DNA | CDR3
. | TRBD1 | TRBJ2-1 | TRBV27 | TGTGCCAGCAGTTTAGGGGACAGGCCCTACAATGAGCAGTTCTTC | CASSLGDRPYNEQFF
once | . | TRBJ2-7 | TRBV27 | TGTGCCAGCAGTCCCACAGGGTTCTACGAGCAGTACTTC | CASSPTGFYEQYF
. | . | TRBJ2-1 | TRBV30 | TGTGCCTCAGGACAGTACAATGAGCAGTTCTTC | CASGQYNEQFF
. | . | TRBJ1-2 | TRBV27 | TGTGCCAGCAGTTTATTAGGAGGGGACGGCTACACCTTC | CASSLLGGDGYTF
. | TRBD1 | TRBJ1-1 | TRBV28 | TGTGCCAGCAGTTTAAGGGGGACAGGAAACACTGAAGCTTTCTTT | CASSLRGTGNTEAFF
. | TRBD2 | TRBJ2-1 | TRBV11-3 | TGTGCCAGCAGCTTAGATCAGGAGCGGGAGTATCCTGAGCAGTTCTTC | CASSLDQEREYPEQFF
few | TRBD1 | TRBJ1-5 | TRBV19 | TGTGCCAGTACCCAATCGGGACAGGGAGGACGAAGACAGCCCCAGCATTTT | CASTQSGQGGRRQPQHF
. | . | TRBJ1-1 | TRBV7-3 | TGTGCCAGCAGCTTAAATGTGGGGGCGCGTACTGAAGCTTTCTTT | CASSLNVGARTEAFF
. | TRBD1 | TRBJ2-7 | TRBV3-1/TRBV3-2 | TGTGCCAGCAGCCAAGCTTCAGGGGGCAGCTACGAGCAGTACTTC | CASSQASGGSYEQYF
. | . | TRBJ1-1 | TRBV15 | TGTGCCACCAGTCGGCAGGAGAACACTGAAGCTTTCTTT | CATSRQENTEAFF
. | . | TRBJ2-1 | TRBV30 | TGTGCCTGGACCCGGGAGTTCTCCTACAATGAGCAGTTCTTC | CAWTREFSYNEQFF
few | TRBD1 | TRBJ1-1 | TRBV28 | TGTGCCAGCAGCCCGACCAGGACAGGGGGCACTGAAGCTTTCTTT | CASSPTRTGGTEAFF
once | TRBD2 | TRBJ2-1 | TRBV5-4 | TGTGCCAGCAGCTTGGGACTAGCGGGAGCGGGTAATGAGCAGTTCTTC | CASSLGLAGAGNEQFF
once | . | TRBJ1-2 | TRBV3-1/TRBV3-2 | TGTGCCAGCAGCCGCGGGACTGACTACTATGGCTACACCTTC | CASSRGTDYYGYTF
. | . | TRBJ2-5 | TRBV7-9 | TGTGCCAGCAGCGCAGGAGGACAAGAGACCCAGTACTTC | CASSAGGQETQYF
. | . | TRBJ2-1 | TRBV5-6 | TGTGCCAGCAGCCCCTCAACGGGGAGCTCCTACAATGAGCAGTTCTTC | CASSPSTGSSYNEQFF
. | . | TRBJ1-2 | TRBV30 | TGTGCCTGGAGTAGGCAGGGAATGGGTGGCTACACCTTC | CAWSRQGMGGYTF
. | . | TRBJ2-1 | TRBV3-1/TRBV3-2 | TGTGCCAGCAGCCAAGAATCGACCGGGAGAGTGTCCTACAATGAGCAGTTCTTC | CASSQESTGRVSYNEQFF
. | TRBD2 | TRBJ2-1 | TRBV6-5 | TGTGCCAGCGCCGAAACTAGCGGGAGCACTCGTCGGTTCTTC | CASAETSGSTRRFF
once | TRBD1 | TRBJ1-5 | TRBV30 | TGTGCCTGGAACAGGGGGCCCTTGAATCAGCCCCAGCATTTT | CAWNRGPLNQPQHF
. | . | TRBJ1-2 | TRBV6-5 | TGTGCCAGCAGTAACAGGGTCGGCTATGGCTACACCTTC | CASSNRVGYGYTF
. | TRBD2 | TRBJ2-5 | TRBV2 | TGTGCCAGCAGGGGTAGCGGGAGCAGTGGGGAGACCCAGTACTTC | CASRGSGSSGETQYF
. | . | TRBJ1-1 | TRBV29-1 | TGCAGCGTTGAAGGACAGCGCAACACTGAAGCTTTCTTT | CSVEGQRNTEAFF
. | TRBD2 | TRBJ2-3 | TRBV3-1/TRBV3-2 | TGTGCCAGCAGCCAAGTTAGCCAGCGGGGTGGAAGCACAGATACGCAGTATTTT | CASSQVSQRGGSTDTQYF
. | . | TRBJ2-5 | TRBV24-1 | TGTGCCACCAGTGATTTGGGGCAGCCTAAAGAGACCCAGTACTTC | CATSDLGQPKETQYF
. | TRBD1 | TRBJ1-5 | TRBV30 | TGTGCCTGGAGTGTACAGGGGGCCGGTCAGCCCCAGCATTTT | CAWSVQGAGQPQHF
. | . | TRBJ1-1 | TRBV3-1/TRBV3-2 | TGTGCCAGCAGCCAAACATCGACAGCGAACACTGAAGCTTTCTTT | CASSQTSTANTEAFF
. | . | TRBJ2-7 | TRBV14 | TGTGCCAGCTCGGGAAGCTCCTACGAGCAGTACTTC | CASSGSSYEQYF
. | . | TRBJ2-7 | TRBV6-5 | TGTGCCAGCACGGACAGTGCCCGAATCGAGCAGTACTTC | CASTDSARIEQYF
. | . | TRBJ1-1 | TRBV5-1 | TGCGCCAGCAGCTTATCAGGGGTTTCTGAAGCTTTCTTT | CASSLSGVSEAFF
. | TRBD1 | TRBJ1-1 | TRBV28 | TGTGCCAGCAGTTGGACAGGACGGACTGAAGCTTTCTTT | CASSWTGRTEAFF
once | . | TRBJ1-1 | TRBV7-9 | TGTGCCAGCAGCCCAAGGAGGAGCACTGAAGCTTTCTTT | CASSPRRSTEAFF
. | TRBD2 | TRBJ2-3 | TRBV5-1 | TGCGCCAGCAGCTTGGCCCCCGCGGGGGGCACAGATACGCAGTATTTT | CASSLAPAGGTDTQYF
. | TRBD1 | TRBJ2-2 | TRBV2 | TGTGCCAGCAGTAGACGGCCGGGACAGGGGTACACCGGGGAGCTGTTTTTT | CASSRRPGQGYTGELFF
. | TRBD2 | TRBJ2-5 | TRBV7-9 | TGTGCCAGCAGCTCCGGGACTAGCGGGGCCTCCGGGGAGACCCAGTACTTC | CASSSGTSGASGETQYF
. | . | TRBJ1-6 | TRBV13 | TGTGCCAGCAGCTTGGGCGAAAATAATTCACCCCTCCACTTT | CASSLGENNSPLHF
few | . | TRBJ2-7 | TRBV10-3 | TGTGCCATCAGTGAGTTACGGGGAACCTACGAGCAGTACTTC | CAISELRGTYEQYF
. | TRBD2 | TRBJ2-2 | TRBV4-1 | TGCGCCAGCAGCCAAGACGCGGGAGCGAACACCGGGGAGCTGTTTTTT | CASSQDAGANTGELFF
. | . | TRBJ2-1 | TRBV10-3 | TGTGCCATCAGTGCTATCGGTGAGCAGTTCTTC | CAISAIGEQFF
. | TRBD2 | TRBJ2-3 | TRBV6-4 | TGTGCCAGCAGTGAAGCTAGCGGTCAGGGCGCAGATACGCAGTATTTT | CASSEASGQGADTQYF
. | TRBD2 | TRBJ2-1 | TRBV7-8 | TGTGCCAGCAGCTCAGACCCTAGCGGTAGCTACAATGAGCAGTTCTTC | CASSSDPSGSYNEQFF
. | . | TRBJ1-6 | TRBV12-5 | TGTGCTAGTGGTTTCGGGACATTCAATTCACCCCTCCACTTT | CASGFGTFNSPLHF
. | TRBD2 | TRBJ2-4 | TRBV5-4 | TGTGCCAGCAGCCCTCCCGGGACTAGCGGGACATTTCAGTACTTC | CASSPPGTSGTFQYF
medium-sized | . | TRBJ1-6 | TRBV6-6 | TGTGCCAGCAGCACTAGACGGACAGATTCACCCCTCCACTTT | CASSTRRTDSPLHF
. | TRBD1 | TRBJ1-2 | TRBV7-9 | TGTGCCAGCAGCCAGGGACAGGCCCCTAACTATGGCTACACCTTC | CASSQGQAPNYGYTF
once | . | TRBJ1-1 | TRBV7-9 | TGTGCCAGCAGCTTAGACAGGGTAGGTGAAGCTTTCTTT | CASSLDRVGEAFF
. | . | TRBJ1-3 | TRBV3-1/TRBV3-2 | TGTGCCAGCAGCCAATGGGCCATTGGAAACACCATATATTTT | CASSQWAIGNTIYF
. | TRBD1 | TRBJ1-6 | TRBV6-6 | TGTGCCAGCAGTTATTCGGGACAGTCTTATAATTCACCCCTCCACTTT | CASSYSGQSYNSPLHF
. | . | TRBJ1-2 | TRBV12-3/TRBV12-4 | TGTGCCAGCAGTCCGGGGGAGTTAAGGGGCTACACCTTC | CASSPGELRGYTF
. | . | TRBJ1-1 | TRBV11-3 | TGTGCCAGCAGCTTAGACTCTGAAGCTTTCTTT | CASSLDSEAFF
. | TRBD1 | TRBJ1-1 | TRBV27 | TGTGCCAGCAGGGGACAGGGGGCGGTAAGGGCTTTCTTT | CASRGQGAVRAFF
. | TRBD2 | TRBJ2-7 | TRBV4-1 | TGCGCCAGCAGCCAGGATATAGCGGGATCGGCTTACGAGCAGTACTTC | CASSQDIAGSAYEQYF